This TCR beta chain was captured in a study of regulatory dendritic cells for organ transplantation. Study-level findings and limits: Memory CD8+ clonal expansion seemed more limited with regulatory than mature dendritic cells.

CFSE-labeled sorted T cells met regulatory or mature dendritic cells for roughly 5 days. Produced via immunoSEQ multiplex PCR; TCRdb's table is partial and in-frame only. The sample lists about 10,000 clones; about three fifths were seen once. Germline V gene sequence: CDR1 SQVTM, CDR2 ANQGSEA. Trimming took 6 bases from V and 5 from J; bases not matched to a gene: 3. The CDR3 extends over 12 amino acids. As regards this clone: The antigen is not known.

The TCR comes from a human donor in good health. Sequencing used naive CD4+ T cells from blood cultured with dendritic cells. Subset meaning: CD45RA+ naive T cells. V and J are TRBV29-1 and TRBJ1-2, with TRBD1 matching 10 bases. CDR3 in DNA: TGCAGCGTCGGGACAGGGGAATATGGCTACACCTTC. Translation: CSVGTGEYGYTF.